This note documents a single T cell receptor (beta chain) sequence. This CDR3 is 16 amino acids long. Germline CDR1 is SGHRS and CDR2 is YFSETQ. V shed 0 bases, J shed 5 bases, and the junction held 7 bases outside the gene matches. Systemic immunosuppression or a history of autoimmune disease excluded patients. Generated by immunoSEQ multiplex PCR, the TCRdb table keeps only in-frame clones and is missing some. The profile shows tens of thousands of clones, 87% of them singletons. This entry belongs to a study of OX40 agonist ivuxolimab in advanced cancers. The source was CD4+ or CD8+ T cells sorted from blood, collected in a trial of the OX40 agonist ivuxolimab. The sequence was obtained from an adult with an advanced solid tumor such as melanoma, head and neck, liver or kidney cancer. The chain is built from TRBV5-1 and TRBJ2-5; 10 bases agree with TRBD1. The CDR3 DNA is TGCGCCAGCAGCTTGGGGAAGACAGGGGGCGGCGAGACCCAGTACTTC. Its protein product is CASSLGKTGGGETQYF.